Following are 14 T cell receptor beta chains from one sample sequenced in a study of Graves' ophthalmopathy and Graves' hyperthyroidism. RNA transcripts were the source from which TCR beta CDR3 regions were amplified. Following a first-round RT-PCR that used HTBI primers, a second-round multiplex PCR was carried out. From the multiplex PCR reads, TCRdb called clonotypes with MiXCR, one entry per CDR3 protein. The sample holds 170,000 or so distinct CDR3 sequences, 30% to 45% seen once. Material for sequencing was peripheral blood. These receptors all come from a man aged 25-45 years with Graves' ophthalmopathy.

This clonotype was seen a few times. The chain links TRBV12-3 or TRBV12-4 to TRBJ2-7, with no clear D. The ends were cut back, 5 bases at V and 3 bases at J, with 8 bases in the middle. The CDR3 runs 12 residues. CDR3 protein: CASSPRYYEQYF. The CDR3 bases are TGTGCCAGCAGTCCGAGATACTACGAGCAGTACTTC.

This clonotype was seen ten or more times. The chain couples TRBV11-2 to TRBJ1-5; 10 bases align to TRBD1. From germline, CDR1 is SGHAT and CDR2 FQNNGV. With 5 bases clipped from V and 5 bases from J, the junction kept 9 bases outside the gene matches. This CDR3 is 16 amino acids long. This CDR3 reads CASSLRDRGGDQPQHF. The CDR3 DNA follows: TGTGCCAGCAGCCTGCGGGACAGGGGAGGTGATCAGCCCCAGCATTTT.

This clonotype was observed many times. This rearrangement joins TRBV2 to TRBJ2-7, with TRBD1 matching over 7 bases. Unmatched junction bases numbered 3, after V lost 0 bases and J lost 4 bases. The CDR3 runs to 14 residues. Germline-derived CDR1 and CDR2 are SNHLY and FYNNEI. The CDR3 reads CASSEARQGYEQYF. CDR3 DNA: TGTGCCAGCAGTGAAGCGCGACAGGGTTACGAGCAGTACTTC.

This chain uses TRBV6-2 or TRBV6-3 with TRBJ1-1; unclear D gene. The CDR3 consists of 13 residues. Germline V gene data show CDR1 as MNHEY and CDR2 as SVGEGT. Trimming removed 0 bases from V and 8 bases from J, with 10 bases in between. CDR3 nucleotide sequence: TGTGCCAGCAGTTACTCGAGGGCGGGAGAAGCTTTCTTT. Translated, it gives CASSYSRAGEAFF.

This clonotype was found many times. This sequence joins TRBV6-5 and TRBJ2-7; D tentatively reads TRBD1 or TRBD2 (5 bases each). The CDR3 runs 14 residues. V was trimmed by 6 bases and J by 4 bases, leaving 16 bases between them. The V gene's germline CDR1 is MNHEY and CDR2 SVGAGI. CDR3 sequence reads: CASRSGTTVYEQYF. CDR3 nucleotide sequence: TGTGCCAGCAGGTCCGGGACGACAGTTTACGAGCAGTACTTC.

This clonotype has ten or more counts. The chain couples TRBV6-2 or TRBV6-3 to TRBJ1-5, with D uncertain. This CDR3 has 15 amino acids. V was clipped by 9 bases and J by 0 bases, with 15 bases between them. From germline, CDR1 is MNHEY and CDR2 SVGEGT. The CDR3 loop is CASLSVNPSNQPQHF. The DNA of the CDR3 is TGTGCCAGTCTATCGGTCAATCCTAGCAATCAGCCCCAGCATTTT.

This clonotype was observed many times. V usage is TRBV25-1 and J usage is TRBJ2-7; D unclear. Per germline, CDR1 MGHDK and CDR2 SYGVNS. The CDR3 spans 10 residues. The V end lost 9 bases, the J end lost 6 bases, and 9 bases lay between the germline ends. The CDR3 DNA reads as TGTGCCAGTGAGGAAATCGAGCAGTACTTC. Encoded protein: CASEEIEQYF.

The gene calls are TRBV30 and TRBJ2-7, with 10 nucleotides matching TRBD1. Germline CDR1 GTSNPN, CDR2 SVGIG (reference sequence). V lost 7 bases to trimming and J lost 2 bases; unmatched junction nucleotides: 5. This CDR3 comprises 13 residues. This CDR3 reads CAFSGTGAYEQYF. The DNA for the CDR3 is TGTGCCTTCTCCGGGACAGGGGCCTACGAGCAGTACTTC. The variable domain in full, with the rest retrieved from reference TRBV30 and TRBJ2-7, is SQTIHQWPATLVQPVGSPLSLECTVEGTSNPNLYWYRQAAGRGLQLLFYSVGIGQISSEVPQNLSASRPQDRQFILSSKKLLLSDSGFYLCAFSGTGAYEQYFGPGTRLTVT.

The chain joins TRBV30 to TRBJ1-1, with unresolved D. This CDR3 comprises 15 residues. Trimming pared 5 bases from V and 2 bases from J, leaving 18 bases between. Per germline, CDR1 GTSNPN and CDR2 SVGIG (reference sequence). The CDR3 loop is CAWGPLRGENTEAFF. CDR3 nucleotide sequence: TGTGCCTGGGGGCCCCTACGCGGGGAAAACACTGAAGCTTTCTTT.

The chain carries TRBV6-2 or TRBV6-3 and TRBJ2-2, with D hard to call. This CDR3 has 15 amino acids. The V and J ends lost 3 bases and 5 bases respectively, with 13 bases between them. Looked up from germline, CDR1 is MNHEY and CDR2 is SVGEGT. CDR3 DNA sequence: TGTGCCAGCAGTTATTGGGTCGAGATAACCGGGGAGCTGTTTTTT. Translation: CASSYWVEITGELFF.

This clonotype was seen repeatedly, ten times or more. This chain joins TRBV14 and TRBJ1-1; D remains ambiguous. Trimming removed 3 bases from V and 2 bases from J, with 7 bases in between. Germline V lookup: CDR1 SGHDN, CDR2 FVKESK. The CDR3 is 13 residues long. CDR3 nucleotide sequence: TGTGCCAGCAGCCATCTTGGCAACACTGAAGCTTTCTTT. Protein sequence: CASSHLGNTEAFF.

CDR3 coding DNA: TGTGCCAGCAGTAGACAGCGACGACTCATGAACACTGAAGCTTTCTTT. It translates to CASSRQRRLMNTEAFF. The chain couples TRBV6-2 or TRBV6-3 to TRBJ1-1; D may be TRBD1 (5 bases). V gave up 5 bases and J gave up 0 bases, with 16 bases separating them. This CDR3 comprises 16 residues. Per the germline V gene, CDR1 is MNHEY and CDR2 is SVGEGT.

This clonotype was seen a handful of times. This chain links TRBV24-1 with TRBJ1-5; perhaps TRBD1 as D (5 bases). This CDR3 has 15 residues. The V gene's germline CDR1 is KGHDR and CDR2 SFDVKD. Trimming cost V 4 bases and J 7 bases, with 16 bases left between them. Here the CDR3 reads CATSDLEGNGQPQHF. The CDR3 nucleotides are TGTGCCACCAGTGACCTGGAGGGGAACGGGCAGCCCCAGCATTTT.

This CDR3 reads CASSYGTGGKQPQHF. CDR3 bases: TGTGCCAGCAGTTACGGGACAGGGGGGAAACAGCCCCAGCATTTT. The V and J genes are TRBV6-2 or TRBV6-3 and TRBJ1-5; TRBD1 matches at 11 bases. The CDR3 has 15 amino acids. Trimming took 2 bases from V and 7 from J; bases not matched to a gene: 4. Germline CDR1 MNHEY, CDR2 SVGEGT.